The 13 T cell receptor beta chains listed next were all sequenced from one sample in a study of T cell changes during pregnancy in multiple sclerosis. Some clones are missing from TCRdb's copy, which holds only in-frame ones; the method was immunoSEQ multiplex PCR. The sample has tens of thousands of clones, just over 90% seen once; the top ten hold approximately 1.1%. The sample in question was peripheral blood, obtained in the third trimester of pregnancy. These TCRs come from a female donor with multiple sclerosis, enrolled in a pregnancy study.

The chain recombines TRBV5-6 with TRBJ2-7, with TRBD2 as a possible D gene (5 bases). CDR1 and CDR2 (germline): SGHDT, YYEEEE. Trimming pared 4 bases from V and 0 bases from J, leaving 17 bases between. There are 16 residues in the CDR3. The CDR3 coding sequence is TGTGCCAGCAGCACTGGAGGAGGAGTAAGCTCCTACGAGCAGTACTTC. Translated, it gives CASSTGGGVSSYEQYF.

V and J are TRBV4-1 and TRBJ2-1; TRBD2 aligns across 7 bases. CDR3 length equals 13 residues. The germline V gene encodes CDR1 MGHRA and CDR2 YSYEKL. V trimming: 6 bases; J trimming: 7 bases; junction bases outside the gene matches: 6. DNA of the CDR3: TGCGCCAGCAGTAACGGCGGGAGTAATGAGCAGTTCTTC. It codes for CASSNGGSNEQFF.

The chain uses TRBV6-6 and TRBJ2-7, with 10 bases fitting TRBD1. V gave up 5 bases and J gave up 5 bases; unmatched junction bases: 3. This CDR3 is 13 amino acids long. CDR1 and CDR2 (germline): MNHNY, SVGAGI (reference sequence). CDR3 nucleotides: TGTGCCAGCAGTGGACAGGGGGTCCACGAGCAGTACTTC. It specifies CASSGQGVHEQYF.

The chain employs TRBV13 and TRBJ2-7; possible D gene TRBD2, 6 bases. CDR3 length equals 15 residues. V lost 2 bases, J lost 2 bases, and 13 bases lay in between. From germline, CDR1 is PRHDT and CDR2 FYEKMQ (reference sequence). CDR3 sequence: CASSLFPREAYEQYF. CDR3 DNA: TGTGCCAGCAGCTTATTTCCCAGGGAGGCCTACGAGCAGTACTTC.

The chain is built from TRBV11-2 and TRBJ2-2, with 7 bases matching TRBD2. Germline values: CDR1 SGHAT, CDR2 FQNNGV. The CDR3 loop spans 14 amino acids. The J segment lost 2 bases and the V segment lost 8 bases, leaving 5 bases of the junction unmatched. CDR3 bases: TGTGCCAGCGTTCCTAGCGGCAACACCGGGGAGCTGTTTTTT. Amino acids: CASVPSGNTGELFF.

This chain uses TRBV14 with TRBJ1-5; 8 bases map to TRBD1. Germline V CDR1 and CDR2: SGHDN, FVKESK. V lost 5 bases, J lost 8 bases, and 11 bases stayed unmatched. The CDR3 contains 15 residues. CDR3 nucleotides: TGTGCCAGCAGCACCACTGACAGGGGAGTGGAGCCCCAGCATTTT. Protein: CASSTTDRGVEPQHF.

The gene calls are TRBV10-3 and TRBJ2-1, with TRBD2 matching over 16 bases. J gave up 10 bases and V 6 bases, and 6 bases lay outside the gene matches. This CDR3 region has 15 residues. CDR1 and CDR2 (germline): ENHRY, SYGVKD. For the CDR3, the DNA is TGTGCCATCAGCACCGGGACTAGCGGGAGGGGCGAGCAGTTCTTC. Protein sequence: CAISTGTSGRGEQFF.

The chain carries TRBV27 and TRBJ1-4, with D tentatively TRBD1 (5 bases). The ends were cut back, 5 bases at V and 4 bases at J, with 11 bases in the middle. Germline V gene data show CDR1 as MNHEY and CDR2 as SMNVEV (reference sequence). The CDR3 has 14 amino acids. CDR3 region: CASSAGGYNEKLFF. In nucleotides, the CDR3 is TGTGCCAGCAGTGCCGGGGGATATAATGAAAAACTGTTTTTT.

This chain joins TRBV29-1 and TRBJ1-2; unclear D gene. Germline V gene sequence: CDR1 SQVTM, CDR2 ANQGSEA. The ends were cut back, 5 bases at V and 1 base at J, with 11 bases in the middle. The CDR3 is made up of 13 amino acids. The CDR3 spells CSVSQAHNYGYTF. CDR3 nucleotide sequence: TGCAGCGTTAGTCAGGCCCATAACTATGGCTACACCTTC.

The genes are TRBV6-6 and TRBJ2-1; perhaps TRBD2 as D (5 bases). In germline, CDR1 is MNHNY, CDR2 SVGAGI (reference sequence). V lost 5 bases and J lost 4, with 15 bases in between. The CDR3 totals 15 residues. The CDR3 sequence is CASSQPGMGYNEQFF. The CDR3 bases are TGTGCCAGCAGTCAACCGGGAATGGGGTACAATGAGCAGTTCTTC.

The chain combines TRBV2 with TRBJ2-7; D perhaps matches TRBD1 (6 bases). The germline V gene has CDR1 SNHLY and CDR2 FYNNEI. This CDR3 spans 12 amino acids. Trimming took off 5 bases at V and 10 bases at J, with 15 bases between the two ends. This CDR3 is CASSLKTGTQYF. The CDR3 DNA follows: TGTGCCAGCAGTCTTAAGACAGGAACACAGTACTTC.

The chain uses TRBV28 and TRBJ2-1; D perhaps matches TRBD1 (6 bases). The CDR3 has 11 residues. Trimming left V 3 bases short and J 9 bases short, with 6 bases between. Germline lookup yields CDR1 MDHEN and CDR2 SYDVKM. The CDR3 reads CASSLGAEQFF. CDR3 DNA sequence: TGTGCCAGCAGTTTGGGGGCTGAGCAGTTCTTC.

This rearrangement joins TRBV30 to TRBJ1-3; D is uncertain. V was cut by 0 bases and J by 8 bases, with 5 bases left in between. This CDR3 is 11 amino acids long. Looked up from germline, CDR1 is GTSNPN and CDR2 is SVGIG (reference sequence). CDR3 DNA sequence: TGTGCCTGGAGTGTCGGGGACACCATATATTTT. This encodes CAWSVGDTIYF.